One and the same sample provided the 23 T cell receptor beta chains below, sequenced in a study of blood T cell repertoires in COVID-19. Method: immunoSEQ multiplex PCR; TCRdb's copy keeps in-frame clones and lacks some. Of 110,000 to 150,000 clones listed, 80% to 90% are singletons. Sequencing was performed on peripheral blood. These receptor sequences come from a woman between 45 and 60 years old with acute or convalescent COVID-19.

J is TRBJ1-6 and V is TRBV5-6, with 9 bases that match TRBD1. Trimming took 2 bases from V and 9 from J; bases not matched to a gene: 9. CDR3 size: 16 residues. Per the germline V gene, CDR1 is SGHDT and CDR2 is YYEEEE. The CDR3 DNA reads TGTGCCAGCAGCTTAACCGGGACAGGGATATCTTCACCCCTCCACTTT. It is translated as CASSLTGTGISSPLHF.

The V gene is TRBV19, the J gene TRBJ2-7; D is possibly TRBD1 (6 bases). This CDR3 is built from 15 residues. V lost 1 base and J 3 bases, leaving 13 bases between the germline ends. Germline V gene sequence: CDR1 LNHDA, CDR2 SQIVND (reference sequence). The CDR3 DNA follows: TGTGCCAGTAGTATAGCCCCGAGGGGGAACTACGAGCAGTACTTC. Its protein product is CASSIAPRGNYEQYF. Complete variable domain (other parts from reference TRBV19 and TRBJ2-7): DGGITQSPKYLFRKEGQNVTLSCEQNLNHDAMYWYRQDPGQGLRLIYYSQIVNDFQKGDIAEGYSVSREKKESFPLTVTSAQKNPTAFYLCASSIAPRGNYEQYFGPGTRLTVT.

The rearrangement links TRBV5-1 to TRBJ1-2; 11 bases agree with TRBD1. Germline CDR1 reads SGHRS; CDR2 reads YFSETQ. The CDR3 is 15 residues long. J gave up 8 bases and V 0 bases, and 6 bases lay outside the gene matches. The chain's CDR3 is CASSLAGTGGEGYTF. Here the CDR3 DNA reads TGCGCCAGCAGCTTGGCCGGGACAGGGGGAGAAGGCTACACCTTC.

The chain has TRBV6-5 and TRBJ1-1; 8 nucleotides line up with TRBD1. Germline values: CDR1 MNHEY, CDR2 SVGAGI. V was pared by 6 bases and J by 6 bases, with 6 bases of the junction left unmatched. This CDR3 region has 13 residues. CDR3 sequence: CASSTGGWSEAFF. CDR3 DNA sequence: TGTGCCAGCAGCACAGGGGGTTGGTCTGAAGCTTTCTTT.

In DNA, the CDR3 is TGTGCCAGCAGTTCCGGGACTAGCGGGGGGTTTAATGAGCAGTTCTTC. Protein product: CASSSGTSGGFNEQFF. The chain recombines TRBV6-5 with TRBJ2-1; TRBD2 matches at 15 bases. The germline CDR1 and CDR2 sequences are MNHEY and SVGAGI. The CDR3 runs to 16 residues. V lost 4 bases, J lost 7 bases, and 5 bases stayed unmatched.

A few counts support this clone. This chain connects TRBV28 to TRBJ2-1, with 7 bases identical to TRBD2. The CDR3 loop spans 13 amino acids. J lost 6 bases, V lost 8 bases, and 7 bases had no gene match. Germline CDR1 reads MDHEN; CDR2 reads SYDVKM. Here the CDR3 DNA reads TGTGCCAGCTTTTTGACTAGCATCAATGAGCAGTTCTTC. Protein product: CASFLTSINEQFF. Full variable domain (rest looked up from reference TRBV28 and TRBJ2-1): DVKVTQSSRYLVKRTGEKVFLECVQDMDHENMFWYRQDPGLGLRLIYFSYDVKMKEKGDIPEGYSVSREKKERFSLILESASTNQTSMYLCASFLTSINEQFFGPGTRLTVL.

The rearrangement uses TRBV6-5 and TRBJ1-1, with TRBD1 as a possible D gene (5 bases). The CDR3 runs to 14 residues. V lost 4 bases to trimming and J lost 4 bases, with 13 bases between them. Germline loops: CDR1 MNHEY, CDR2 SVGAGI. DNA for the CDR3: TGTGCCAGCAGTTTTCAGGGAGGGGCCACTGAAGCTTTCTTT. Amino acids: CASSFQGGATEAFF.

This clone was found once. The chain recombines TRBV28 with TRBJ1-1, with D maybe TRBD1 (5 bases). V lost 3 bases and J 5 bases, leaving 19 bases between the germline ends. Germline V gene lookup returns CDR1 MDHEN and CDR2 SYDVKM. The CDR3 covers 16 residues. CDR3 region: CASSFKRGGIRTEAFF. CDR3 sequence (DNA): TGTGCCAGCAGTTTTAAGAGGGGCGGGATTAGGACTGAAGCTTTCTTT.

This rearrangement joins TRBV11-2 to TRBJ1-2, with D possibly TRBD1 on 6 matching bases. Germline V gene lookup returns CDR1 SGHAT and CDR2 FQNNGV. The CDR3 runs 15 residues. V was pared by 4 bases and J by 3 bases, with 15 bases between. The CDR3 sequence is CASSSTRGNYYGYTF. The CDR3 nucleotides are TGTGCCAGCAGCTCGACCAGGGGAAACTACTATGGCTACACCTTC.

CDR3 protein: CASMSRGRSPLHF. CDR3 sequence (DNA): TGTGCCAGCATGAGCAGGGGAAGGTCACCCCTCCACTTT. The J gene is TRBJ1-6, the V gene TRBV27, with D perhaps TRBD1 (6 bases). Germline V gene lookup returns CDR1 MNHEY and CDR2 SMNVEV (reference sequence). Trimming stripped 7 bases from V and 10 bases from J, with 14 bases between. This CDR3 comprises 13 residues.

This clone appeared a few times. The chain has TRBV5-8 and TRBJ1-1; TRBD1 is a possible D gene (5 bases). The germline CDR1 and CDR2 sequences are SGHTS and YDEGEE. V lost 7 bases, J lost 4 bases, and 14 bases lay in between. CDR3 length: 13 amino acids. CDR3 nucleotide sequence: TGTGCCAGCTATAAGGGGATGGGCACTGAAGCTTTCTTT. Protein: CASYKGMGTEAFF. Drawing the rest from reference TRBV5-8 and TRBJ1-1, the complete variable domain is EAGVTQSPTHLIKTRGQQATLRCSPISGHTSVYWYQQALGLGLQFLLWYDEGEERNRGNFPPRFSGRQFPNYSSELNVNALELEDSALYLCASYKGMGTEAFFGQGTRLTVV.

V gene TRBV11-3 combines with J gene TRBJ1-3; 8 bases match TRBD1. Germline V CDR1 and CDR2: SGHNT, YENEEA. Trimming took 4 bases from V and 9 from J; bases not matched to a gene: 8. CDR3 length: 14 residues. CDR3 loop: CASSSTDRDSTIYF. The CDR3 nucleotides read TGTGCCAGCAGCTCGACGGACAGGGATAGCACCATATATTTT.

The chain employs TRBV13 and TRBJ1-4, with TRBD1 matching over 10 bases. From germline, CDR1 is PRHDT and CDR2 FYEKMQ (reference sequence). CDR3 size: 16 residues. The V and J ends lost 5 bases and 4 bases, in that order; junction bases with no gene match: 7. The CDR3: CASSGGQGENNEKLFF. As DNA, the CDR3 is TGTGCCAGCAGCGGAGGACAGGGGGAAAATAATGAAAAACTGTTTTTT.

The V call is TRBV3-1 (or the pseudogene TRBV3-2), the J call TRBJ2-3, with 12 bases that match TRBD2. Trimming removed 0 bases from V and 3 bases from J; junction bases left unmatched: 10. The CDR3 length is 19 residues. Germline assignment: CDR1 LGHDT and CDR2 YNNKEL (reference sequence). The CDR3 spells CASSQDQLLAGGWTDTQYF. In nucleotides, the CDR3 is TGTGCCAGCAGCCAAGATCAGCTCCTAGCGGGAGGGTGGACAGATACGCAGTATTTT.

Only one count was recorded for this clone. DNA of the CDR3: TGTGCCAGCTCACCGACAGTGAACACTGAAGCTTTCTTT. This sequence encodes CASSPTVNTEAFF. This chain joins TRBV18 and TRBJ1-1; possibly TRBD1 for D (5 bases). Germline V gene lookup returns CDR1 KGHSH and CDR2 LQKENI. Trimming took 3 bases from V and 0 from J, leaving 5 bases between them. The CDR3 contains 13 residues.

In its sample, this clone was seen a few times. This chain links TRBV9 with TRBJ1-4; 9 nucleotides match TRBD1. Trimming took 2 bases from V and 5 from J; bases not matched to a gene: 7. Germline lookup yields CDR1 SGDLS and CDR2 YYNGEE. The CDR3 contains 16 residues. The CDR3 sequence: CASSVSQTGGNEKLFF. CDR3 sequence (DNA): TGTGCCAGCAGCGTTAGCCAGACAGGGGGGAATGAAAAACTGTTTTTT.

Relative to its sample, this clone is medium-sized. The chain is built from TRBV6-5 and TRBJ2-7, with D perhaps TRBD2 (6 bases). The germline V and J ends were trimmed by 6 bases and 3 bases, with 12 bases remaining between them. Per the germline V gene, CDR1 is MNHEY and CDR2 is SVGAGI. The CDR3 runs 13 residues. The CDR3 loop reads CASSTTRSYEQYF. The CDR3 bases are TGTGCCAGCAGCACGACTAGGAGCTACGAGCAGTACTTC.

V and J are TRBV10-3 and TRBJ1-1, with TRBD1 identical over 7 bases. CDR3 size: 14 residues. The germline gives CDR1 ENHRY, CDR2 SYGVKD. J lost 0 bases, V lost 4 bases, and 2 bases had no gene match. The CDR3 DNA sequence: TGTGCCATCAGTGTCGACAGGGTGAACACTGAAGCTTTCTTT. Amino acids: CAISVDRVNTEAFF.

The genes are TRBV19 and TRBJ1-5; tentative D call: TRBD1 (5 bases). Per the germline V gene, CDR1 is LNHDA and CDR2 is SQIVND (reference sequence). Between the trimmed V and J ends, which lost 3 bases and 5 bases, there was a span of 8 bases. This CDR3 comprises 13 residues. In DNA, the CDR3 is TGTGCCAGTAGTATGGGACTACATCAGCCCCAGCATTTT. Residues: CASSMGLHQPQHF.

This sequence joins TRBV13 and TRBJ2-7, with D maybe TRBD1 (5 bases). Germline lookup yields CDR1 PRHDT and CDR2 FYEKMQ (reference sequence). The CDR3 is made up of 13 amino acids. V was pared by 1 base and J by 5 bases, with 9 bases between. Here the CDR3 reads CASSLVPGNEQYF. The DNA for the CDR3 is TGTGCCAGCAGCTTAGTTCCAGGGAACGAGCAGTACTTC. The whole variable domain, remainder taken from reference TRBV13 and TRBJ2-7, is AAGVIQSPRHLIKEKRETATLKCYPIPRHDTVYWYQQGPGQDPQFLISFYEKMQSDKGSIPDRFSAQQFSDYHSELNMSSLELGDSALYFCASSLVPGNEQYFGPGTRLTVT.

The chain uses TRBV30 and TRBJ1-2; 8 nucleotides line up with TRBD1. The CDR3 spans 13 residues. With V trimmed by 4 bases and J by 8 bases, 9 bases remained unmatched. The germline V gene has CDR1 GTSNPN and CDR2 SVGIG (reference sequence). This CDR3 reads CAWTGQGFKGYTF. Written as DNA, the CDR3 is TGTGCCTGGACCGGACAGGGCTTCAAGGGCTACACCTTC.

This clone was seen just once. This chain uses TRBV29-1 with TRBJ1-1; D gene uncertain. CDR1 SQVTM and CDR2 ANQGSEA come from the germline V gene. The CDR3 is made up of 10 amino acids. Trimming took off 7 bases at V and 4 bases at J, with 7 bases between the two ends. The CDR3 DNA follows: TGCAGCGATTCTTCCACTGAAGCTTTCTTT. The encoded protein is CSDSSTEAFF.

This chain connects TRBV6-1 to TRBJ2-7, with D possibly matching TRBD2 (5 bases). CDR1 is MNHNS and CDR2 is SASEGT in the germline V gene. This CDR3 has 15 residues. Trimming removed 2 bases at V and 5 bases at J, with 16 bases between. The CDR3 nucleotides read TGTGCCAGCAGTGAATTCGGTTATGAGGGAAACGAGCAGTACTTC. Translated: CASSEFGYEGNEQYF.